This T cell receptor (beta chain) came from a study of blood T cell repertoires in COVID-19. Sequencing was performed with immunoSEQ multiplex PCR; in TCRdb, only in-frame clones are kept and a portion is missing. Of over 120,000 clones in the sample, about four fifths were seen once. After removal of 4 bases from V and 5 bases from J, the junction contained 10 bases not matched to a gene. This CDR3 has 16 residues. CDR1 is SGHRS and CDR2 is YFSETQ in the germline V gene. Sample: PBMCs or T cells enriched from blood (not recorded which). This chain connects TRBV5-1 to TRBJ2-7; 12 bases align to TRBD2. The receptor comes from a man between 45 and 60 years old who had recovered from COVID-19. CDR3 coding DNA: TGCGCCAGCAGCACGCTAGCGGGGGGGCAGAGAAACGAGCAGTACTTC. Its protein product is CASSTLAGGQRNEQYF.